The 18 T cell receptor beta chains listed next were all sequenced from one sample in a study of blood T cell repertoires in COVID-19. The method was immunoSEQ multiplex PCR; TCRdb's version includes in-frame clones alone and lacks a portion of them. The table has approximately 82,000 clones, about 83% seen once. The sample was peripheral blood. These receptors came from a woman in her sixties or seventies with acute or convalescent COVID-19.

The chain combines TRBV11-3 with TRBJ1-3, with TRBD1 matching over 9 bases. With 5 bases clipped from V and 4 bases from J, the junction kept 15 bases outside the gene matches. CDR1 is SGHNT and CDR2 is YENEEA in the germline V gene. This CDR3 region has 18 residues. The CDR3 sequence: CASSRSMGQGRTGNTIYF. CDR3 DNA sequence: TGTGCCAGCAGCCGGAGTATGGGACAGGGTAGAACGGGAAACACCATATATTTT.

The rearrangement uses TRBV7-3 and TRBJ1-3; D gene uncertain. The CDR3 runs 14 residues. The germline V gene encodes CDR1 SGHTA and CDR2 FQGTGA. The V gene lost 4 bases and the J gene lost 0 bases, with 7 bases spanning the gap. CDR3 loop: CASSSWSSGNTIYF. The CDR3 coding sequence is TGTGCCAGCAGCTCCTGGAGCTCTGGAAACACCATATATTTT.

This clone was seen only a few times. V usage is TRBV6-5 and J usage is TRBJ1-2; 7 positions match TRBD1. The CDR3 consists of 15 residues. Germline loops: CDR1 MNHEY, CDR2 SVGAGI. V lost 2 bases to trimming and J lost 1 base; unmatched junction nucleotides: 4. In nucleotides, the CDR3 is TGTGCCAGCAGTTACGGACAGGCCCGTAACTATGGCTACACCTTC. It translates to CASSYGQARNYGYTF.

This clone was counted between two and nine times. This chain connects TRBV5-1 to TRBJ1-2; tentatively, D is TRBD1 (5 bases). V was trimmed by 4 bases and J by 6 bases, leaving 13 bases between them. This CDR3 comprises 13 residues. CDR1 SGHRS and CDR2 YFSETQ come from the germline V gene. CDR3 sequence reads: CASSRGTGDGYTF. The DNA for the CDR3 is TGCGCCAGCAGCCGGGGGACGGGCGATGGCTACACCTTC.

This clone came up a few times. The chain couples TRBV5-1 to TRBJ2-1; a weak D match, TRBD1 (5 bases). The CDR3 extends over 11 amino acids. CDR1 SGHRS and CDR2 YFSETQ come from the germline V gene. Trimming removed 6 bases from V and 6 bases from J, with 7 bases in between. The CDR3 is CASKGANEQFF. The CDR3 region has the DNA TGCGCCAGCAAAGGGGCCAATGAGCAGTTCTTC.

CDR3 sequence reads: CASSYLTGGTGANVLTF. The CDR3 DNA sequence: TGTGCCAGCTCCTACCTCACGGGGGGGACTGGGGCCAACGTCCTGACTTTC. The rearrangement joins TRBV19 to TRBJ2-6; 8 nucleotides agree with TRBD2. Germline CDR1 reads LNHDA; CDR2 reads SQIVND (reference sequence). V gave up 9 bases and J gave up 2 bases; unmatched junction bases: 12. This CDR3 has 17 amino acids.

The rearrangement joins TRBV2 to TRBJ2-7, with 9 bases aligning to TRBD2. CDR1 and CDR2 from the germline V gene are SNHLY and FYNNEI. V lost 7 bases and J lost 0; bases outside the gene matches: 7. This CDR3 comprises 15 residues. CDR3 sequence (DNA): TGTGCCAGCAACTACCATAGCGGGAGCTCCTACGAGCAGTACTTC. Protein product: CASNYHSGSSYEQYF.

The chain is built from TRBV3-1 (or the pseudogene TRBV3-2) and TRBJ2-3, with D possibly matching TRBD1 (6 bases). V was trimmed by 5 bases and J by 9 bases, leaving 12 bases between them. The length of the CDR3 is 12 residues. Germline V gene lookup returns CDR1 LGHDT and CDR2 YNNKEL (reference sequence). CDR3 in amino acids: CASSTRQATQYF. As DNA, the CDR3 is TGTGCCAGCAGCACCCGACAGGCCACGCAGTATTTT.

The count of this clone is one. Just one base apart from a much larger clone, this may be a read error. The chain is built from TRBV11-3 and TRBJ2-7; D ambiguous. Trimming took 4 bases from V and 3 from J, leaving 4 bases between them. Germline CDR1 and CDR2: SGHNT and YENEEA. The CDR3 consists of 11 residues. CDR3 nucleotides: TGTGCCAGCAGCTCCCACTACGAGCAGTACTTC. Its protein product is CASSSHYEQYF.

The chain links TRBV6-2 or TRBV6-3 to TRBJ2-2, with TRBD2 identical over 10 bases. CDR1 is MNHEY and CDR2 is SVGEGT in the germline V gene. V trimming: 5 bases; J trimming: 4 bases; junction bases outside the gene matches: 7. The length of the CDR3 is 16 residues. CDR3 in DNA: TGTGCCAGCAGTCCCCAAGCGGGGGGGTTCACCGGGGAGCTGTTTTTT. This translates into CASSPQAGGFTGELFF.

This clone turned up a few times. The CDR3 DNA follows: TGTGCCAGCAGCGCACAGGACAGGGGCCCCTCCTACAATGAGCAGTTCTTC. This encodes CASSAQDRGPSYNEQFF. This chain links TRBV9 with TRBJ2-1; TRBD1 matches at 9 bases. Germline trimming cut 3 bases from V and 0 bases from J; bases unmatched to any gene: 7. The length of the CDR3 is 17 residues. Germline V gene data show CDR1 as SGDLS and CDR2 as YYNGEE.

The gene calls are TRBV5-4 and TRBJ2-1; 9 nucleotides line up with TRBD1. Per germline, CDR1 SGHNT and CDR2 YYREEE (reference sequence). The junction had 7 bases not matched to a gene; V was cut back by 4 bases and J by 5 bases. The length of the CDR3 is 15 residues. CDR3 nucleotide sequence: TGTGCCAGCAGCGGACAGGGGCAAACCCACAATGAGCAGTTCTTC. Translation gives CASSGQGQTHNEQFF.

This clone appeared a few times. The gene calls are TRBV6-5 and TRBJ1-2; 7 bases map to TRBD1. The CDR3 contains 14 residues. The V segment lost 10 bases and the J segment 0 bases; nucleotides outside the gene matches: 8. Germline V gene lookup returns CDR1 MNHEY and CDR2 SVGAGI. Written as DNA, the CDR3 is TGTGCCATCAAACGGGACAGACCTAACTATGGCTACACCTTC. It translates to CAIKRDRPNYGYTF.

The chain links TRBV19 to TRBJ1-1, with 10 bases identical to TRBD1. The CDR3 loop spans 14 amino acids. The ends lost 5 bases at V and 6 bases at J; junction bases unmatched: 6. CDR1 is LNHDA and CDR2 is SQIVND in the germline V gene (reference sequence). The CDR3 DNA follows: TGTGCCAGTAGTGTTCCCGGGACAGGGGCTGAAGCTTTCTTT. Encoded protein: CASSVPGTGAEAFF.

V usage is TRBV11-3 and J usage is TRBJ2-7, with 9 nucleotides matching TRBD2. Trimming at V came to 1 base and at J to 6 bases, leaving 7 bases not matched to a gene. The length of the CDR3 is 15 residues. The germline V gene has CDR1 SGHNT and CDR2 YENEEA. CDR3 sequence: CASSLVSLAGGEQYF. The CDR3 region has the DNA TGTGCCAGCAGCTTAGTATCACTAGCGGGCGGCGAGCAGTACTTC. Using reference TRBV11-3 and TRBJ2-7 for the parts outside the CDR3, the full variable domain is EAGVVQSPRYKIIEKKQPVAFWCNPISGHNTLYWYLQNLGQGPELLIRYENEEAVDDSQLPKDRFSAERLKGVDSTLKIQPAELGDSAVYLCASSLVSLAGGEQYFGPGTRLTVT.

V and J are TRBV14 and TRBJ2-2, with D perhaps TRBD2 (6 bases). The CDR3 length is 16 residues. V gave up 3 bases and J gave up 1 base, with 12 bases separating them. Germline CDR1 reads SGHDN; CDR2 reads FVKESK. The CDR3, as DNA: TGTGCCAGCAGCCATGTTCGGGGAGGGAACACCGGGGAGCTGTTTTTT. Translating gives CASSHVRGGNTGELFF.

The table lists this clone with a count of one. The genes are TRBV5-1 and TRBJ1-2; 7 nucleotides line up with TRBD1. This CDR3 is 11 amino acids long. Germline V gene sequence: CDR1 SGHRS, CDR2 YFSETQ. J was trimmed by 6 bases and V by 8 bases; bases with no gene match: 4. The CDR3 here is CAREDRNGYTF. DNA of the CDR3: TGCGCCAGGGAGGACAGGAATGGCTACACCTTC.

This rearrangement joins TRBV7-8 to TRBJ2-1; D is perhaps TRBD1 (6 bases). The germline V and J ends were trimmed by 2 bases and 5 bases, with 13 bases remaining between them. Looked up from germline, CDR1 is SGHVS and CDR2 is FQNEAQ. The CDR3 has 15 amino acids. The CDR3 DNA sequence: TGTGCCAGCAGCTTATGGGGGCGTACGGACAATGAGCAGTTCTTC. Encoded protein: CASSLWGRTDNEQFF.